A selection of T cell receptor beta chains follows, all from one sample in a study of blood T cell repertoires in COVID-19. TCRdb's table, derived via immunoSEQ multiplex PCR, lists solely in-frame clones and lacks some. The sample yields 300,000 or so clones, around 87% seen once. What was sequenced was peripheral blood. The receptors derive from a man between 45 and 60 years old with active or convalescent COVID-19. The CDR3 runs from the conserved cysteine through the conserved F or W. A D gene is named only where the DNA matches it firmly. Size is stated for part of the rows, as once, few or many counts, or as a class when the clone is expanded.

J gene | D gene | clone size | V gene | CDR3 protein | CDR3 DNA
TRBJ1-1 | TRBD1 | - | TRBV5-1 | CASSWGQSLTEAFF | TGCGCCAGCAGCTGGGGACAGTCGCTCACTGAAGCTTTCTTT
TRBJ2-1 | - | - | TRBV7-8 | CASSLPLSPYNEQFF | TGTGCCAGCAGCTTACCCCTCTCCCCCTACAATGAGCAGTTCTTC
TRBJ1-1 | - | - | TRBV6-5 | CATRLGDTEAFF | TGTGCCACCCGACTTGGCGACACTGAAGCTTTCTTT
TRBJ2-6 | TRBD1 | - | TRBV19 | CASSIERQGRDSGANVLTF | TGTGCCAGTAGTATAGAAAGACAGGGAAGGGACTCTGGGGCCAACGTCCTGACTTTC
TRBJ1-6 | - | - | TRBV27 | CASSINTGSSYNSPLHF | TGTGCCAGCAGTATAAATACAGGGAGCTCCTATAATTCACCCCTCCACTTT
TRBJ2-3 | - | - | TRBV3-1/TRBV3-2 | CASSHTGGSGTDTQYF | TGTGCCAGCAGCCACACCGGGGGTAGCGGCACAGATACGCAGTATTTT
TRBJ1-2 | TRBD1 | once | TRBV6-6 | CASSGGQTLGYTF | TGTGCCAGCAGTGGGGGACAGACCCTTGGCTACACCTTC
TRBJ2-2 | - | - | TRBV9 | CASSSRGGANTGELFF | TGTGCCAGCTCCTCCCGAGGGGGGGCGAACACCGGGGAGCTGTTTTTT
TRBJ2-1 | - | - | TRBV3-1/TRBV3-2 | CASSQPPYSEQFF | TGTGCCAGCAGCCAACCCCCCTACAGTGAGCAGTTCTTC
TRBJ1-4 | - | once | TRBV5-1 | CASSLNFGRVNEKLFF | TGCGCCAGCAGCCTGAATTTCGGCAGGGTGAATGAAAAACTGTTTTTT
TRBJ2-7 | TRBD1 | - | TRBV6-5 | CASRPGGRNYEQYF | TGTGCCAGCAGACCAGGGGGCCGAAACTACGAGCAGTACTTC
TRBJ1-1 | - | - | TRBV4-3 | CASSQEGGRGAFF | TGCGCCAGCAGCCAAGAAGGGGGTCGGGGAGCTTTCTTT
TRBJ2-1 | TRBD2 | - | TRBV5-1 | CASSPTGLAGGIDEQFF | TGCGCCAGCAGCCCCACAGGACTAGCGGGGGGGATCGATGAGCAGTTCTTC
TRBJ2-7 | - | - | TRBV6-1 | CASSEQGDEQYF | TGTGCCAGCAGTGAACAGGGTGACGAGCAGTACTTC
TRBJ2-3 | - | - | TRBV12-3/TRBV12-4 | CASSFNTDTQYF | TGTGCCAGCAGTTTCAACACAGATACGCAGTATTTT
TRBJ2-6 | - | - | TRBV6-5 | CASSYSLSAGANVLTF | TGTGCCAGCAGTTACTCTCTGAGCGCTGGGGCCAACGTCCTGACTTTC
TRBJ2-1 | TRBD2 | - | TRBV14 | CASSQDQGLAGVEQFF | TGTGCCAGCAGCCAAGACCAGGGACTAGCGGGAGTTGAGCAGTTCTTC
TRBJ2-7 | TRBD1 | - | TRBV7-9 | CASSLSRTGTPDRLNEQYF | TGTGCCAGCAGCTTAAGTAGGACTGGAACCCCGGACAGGTTGAACGAGCAGTACTTC
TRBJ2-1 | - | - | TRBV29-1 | CSAREVHTNEQFF | TGCAGCGCTAGGGAGGTCCACACCAATGAGCAGTTCTTC
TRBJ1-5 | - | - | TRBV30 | CARNRVSNQPQHF | TGTGCCCGTAACAGGGTGAGCAATCAGCCCCAGCATTTT
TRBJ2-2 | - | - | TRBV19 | CASSILLAFGGELFF | TGTGCCAGTAGTATCCTTTTGGCATTTGGCGGGGAGCTGTTTTTT
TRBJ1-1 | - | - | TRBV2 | CASRGAEVNTEAFF | TGTGCCAGCAGGGGGGCGGAGGTGAACACTGAAGCTTTCTTT
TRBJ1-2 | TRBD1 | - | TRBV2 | CASSEQGAVNYGYTF | TGTGCCAGCAGTGAGCAGGGGGCCGTTAACTATGGCTACACCTTC
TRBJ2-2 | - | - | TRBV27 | CASSFGGPNTGELFF | TGTGCCAGCAGTTTTGGGGGCCCGAACACCGGGGAGCTGTTTTTT
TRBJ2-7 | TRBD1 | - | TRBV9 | CASSVGTSDRGSYEQYF | TGTGCCAGCAGCGTAGGGACTTCGGACAGGGGGTCCTACGAGCAGTACTTC
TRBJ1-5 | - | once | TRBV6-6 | CASGQPNQPQHF | TGTGCCAGCGGACAGCCCAATCAGCCCCAGCATTTT
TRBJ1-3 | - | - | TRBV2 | CASSDVYPSGNTIYF | TGTGCCAGCAGTGATGTCTACCCCTCTGGAAACACCATATATTTT
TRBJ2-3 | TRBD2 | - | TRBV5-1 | CASSLERGYTDTQYF | TGCGCCAGCAGCTTGGAGCGGGGGTACACAGATACGCAGTATTTT
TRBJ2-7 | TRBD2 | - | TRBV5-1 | CASSLVVGLGLAGDEQYF | TGCGCCAGCAGCTTGGTCGTGGGACTGGGACTAGCGGGGGACGAGCAGTACTTC
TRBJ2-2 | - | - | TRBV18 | CASSPVSAVTGELFF | TGTGCCAGCTCACCAGTATCGGCGGTCACCGGGGAGCTGTTTTTT